Listed below are T cell receptor beta chains from one sample, sequenced in a study of blood T cells in healthy people across ages. From the 5' RACE reads, TCRdb called clonotypes with MiXCR, one entry per CDR3 protein. The sample includes some 1.8 million distinct CDR3 sequences, about two fifths of them seen just once. Sample: blood. The receptors shown here come from a human donor in good health. Each CDR3 is given with its conserved first and last residue. The D gene is left open where the match is weak. Size values are once, few and many counts, or a class for expanded clones, and some rows have none.

TRBJ2-1	-	TRBV7-2	few	TGTGCCAGCAGCCCCCTTGGGGGGGCAACCTACAATGAGCAGTTCTTC	CASSPLGGATYNEQFF
TRBJ1-2	TRBD1	TRBV27	once	TGTGCCAGCAGTCCCACAGGGGAGGAGGTTTTAGGGGGCTACACCTTC	CASSPTGEEVLGGYTF
TRBJ2-1	-	TRBV29-1	-	TGCAGCGTTGAGAGGGTGGGGGGCGATGAGCAGTTCTTC	CSVERVGGDEQFF
TRBJ1-5	-	TRBV20-1	few	TGCAGTGCAGAACAGTATAGCAATCAGCCCCAGCATTTT	CSAEQYSNQPQHF
TRBJ1-5	-	TRBV6-1	-	TGTGCCAGCAGTGAAGGACCGGGGGGATATCAGCCCCAGCATTTT	CASSEGPGGYQPQHF
TRBJ2-1	-	TRBV9	few	TGTGCCAGCAGCGTAGTTATAGCGAACTACAATGAGCAGTTCTTC	CASSVVIANYNEQFF
TRBJ2-1	-	TRBV4-3	-	TGCGCCAGCAGCCTGGGGGACGCGGCGGCTAATGAGCAGTTCTTC	CASSLGDAAANEQFF
TRBJ1-1	-	TRBV29-1	few	TGCAGCGTTGGAGGGTTCTGGGGGGCGAGCACTGAAGCTTTCTTT	CSVGGFWGASTEAFF
TRBJ2-7	-	TRBV6-5	few	TGTGCCAGCAGTAAACACATCTACGAGCAGTACTTC	CASSKHIYEQYF
TRBJ2-1	TRBD1	TRBV2	few	TGTGCCAGCCGACGGGACAGGGAGAGGGATGAGCAGTTCTTC	CASRRDRERDEQFF
TRBJ1-1	-	TRBV7-3	few	TGTGCCAGCAGCTCACTTGGACAGATGAACACTGAAGCTTTCTTT	CASSSLGQMNTEAFF
TRBJ1-6	TRBD1	TRBV27	few	TGTGCCAGCAGTTCGTTTCGGACAGGGCGAAATTCACCCCTCCACTTT	CASSSFRTGRNSPLHF
TRBJ2-7	-	TRBV11-3	once	TGTGCCAGCAGCTTCGGGGGTTGCGGCGAGCAGTACTTC	CASSFGGCGEQYF
TRBJ1-1	-	TRBV29-1	-	TGCAGCGTGACATCAGGGGTCACTGAAGCTTTCTTT	CSVTSGVTEAFF
TRBJ2-1	TRBD2	TRBV12-3/TRBV12-4	-	TGTGCCAGCAGTCTCATACGGACTAGCGGGGGAGGTAATGAGCAGTTCTTC	CASSLIRTSGGGNEQFF